Included here is one TCR beta chain sequence, with context. The assay was immunoSEQ multiplex PCR, and TCRdb's table has in-frame clones only and misses some. The sample has some 10,000 clones; about 79% are singletons. This specimen belongs to a study of OX40 agonist ivuxolimab in advanced cancers. Looking at the study overall: Three patients, one with hepatocellular carcinoma and two with cutaneous melanoma, achieved partial responses.

Germline CDR1 SGHRS, CDR2 YFSETQ. The ends lost 2 bases at V and 7 bases at J; junction bases unmatched: 8. This CDR3 contains 15 residues. The genes are TRBV5-1 and TRBJ2-1; 8 bases map to TRBD2. This TCR was sampled from an adult with an advanced solid tumor such as melanoma, head and neck, liver or kidney cancer. The sequenced sample was CD4+ or CD8+ T cells sorted from blood, obtained in a trial of the OX40 agonist ivuxolimab. DNA for the CDR3: TGCGCCAGCAGCTTCCTTAGCGGGGTGGATAATGAGCAGTTCTTC. Its protein product is CASSFLSGVDNEQFF.